This T cell receptor (beta chain) is drawn from a study of cytomegalovirus exposure and HLA in healthy donors. Clones were sequenced by immunoSEQ multiplex PCR, and TCRdb holds only the in-frame ones, with some missing. The data show over 100,000 clones, roughly 90% seen once. This CDR3 has 13 amino acids. V was clipped by 5 bases and J by 7 bases, with 14 bases between them. Germline CDR1 is SGHAT and CDR2 is FQNNGV. The source is a man aged 30-40 years in good health and CMV-seronegative. The sequencing sample was made of PBMCs. The chain recombines TRBV11-2 with TRBJ1-1, with D possibly TRBD1 on 5 matching bases. The DNA for the CDR3 is TGTGCCAGCAGCGCCGGGCAGGGTAGTGAAGCTTTCTTT. It is translated as CASSAGQGSEAFF.